This is a list of T cell receptor beta chains from one sample in a study of cytomegalovirus exposure and HLA in healthy donors. Clones were sequenced by immunoSEQ multiplex PCR, and TCRdb holds only the in-frame ones, with some missing. The sample records about 210,000 clones, about 79% being singletons. Sequenced sample: PBMCs. The receptors shown here come from a male donor in good health and CMV-seronegative. The CDR3 runs from the conserved cysteine through the conserved F or W. D genes are given only for firm matches. Size is stated for part of the rows, as once, few or many counts, or as a class when the clone is expanded.

>NA|TRBV7-6|TRBJ1-1|17|NA
TGTGCCAGCAGCCCGCCGACCGGACATCCTTCGAACACTGAAGCTTTCTTT
CASSPPTGHPSNTEAFF
>NA|TRBV9|TRBJ2-2|16|NA
TGTGCCAGCAGCGTAGGAGCAGGGGAAAACACCGGGGAGCTGTTTTTT
CASSVGAGENTGELFF
>NA|TRBV4-2|TRBJ1-3|16|NA
TGTGCCAGCAGCCAAAGCGCGGCAGACTCTGGAAACACCATATATTTT
CASSQSAADSGNTIYF
>NA|TRBV5-1|TRBJ1-2|14|few
TGCGCCAGCAGCCCTAGCCGTCTGAACTATGGCTACACCTTC
CASSPSRLNYGYTF
>TRBD1|TRBV6-6|TRBJ2-7|15|NA
TGTGCCAGCAGTGGGACAGGGGGCGATAAATACGAGCAGTACTTC
CASSGTGGDKYEQYF
>NA|TRBV6-5|TRBJ1-3|14|NA
TGTGCCAGCTCCCGGTTTATCTCTGGAAACACCATATATTTT
CASSRFISGNTIYF
>TRBD2|TRBV11-2|TRBJ2-5|17|NA
TGTGCCAGCAGCTTAGGACTAGCGGGAGGGCGAGGAGGGGCCCAGTACTTC
CASSLGLAGGRGGAQYF
>NA|TRBV30|TRBJ1-2|11|NA
TGTGCCTGGAGGAGGGCTCCTGACTACACCTTC
CAWRRAPDYTF
>NA|TRBV5-1|TRBJ1-6|15|NA
TGCGCCAGCAGGTCTCTCGGGCAGGGGAATTCACCCCTCCACTTT
CASRSLGQGNSPLHF
>TRBD2|TRBV6-6|TRBJ2-3|16|NA
TGTGCCAGCAGCGACGGACTAGCGGGGACCACAGATACGCAGTATTTT
CASSDGLAGTTDTQYF
>NA|TRBV28|TRBJ1-5|14|NA
TGTGCCAGCAAAGACGGTGCAGGGTCGCAGCCCCAGCATTTT
CASKDGAGSQPQHF
>NA|TRBV30|TRBJ1-1|14|few
TGTGCCTGGACTCCCGGACTCCCGGCCACTGAAGCTTTCTTT
CAWTPGLPATEAFF
>NA|TRBV9|TRBJ2-3|14|NA
TGTGCCAGCAGCGTGAGGACTAGCACAGATACGCAGTATTTT
CASSVRTSTDTQYF
>TRBD2|TRBV5-1|TRBJ2-3|17|NA
TGCGCCAGCAGCTCGCCCCTAGCGGGGGGACGCCAGAATACGCAGTATTTT
CASSSPLAGGRQNTQYF
>NA|TRBV5-5|TRBJ1-1|13|NA
TGTGCCAGCAGGGGAGTGCTGAACACTGAAGCTTTCTTT
CASRGVLNTEAFF
>TRBD1|TRBV4-1|TRBJ2-1|17|once
TGCGCCAGCAGCCAGACGATACAGGGGAATACCTACAATGAGCAGTTCTTC
CASSQTIQGNTYNEQFF
>TRBD2|TRBV29-1|TRBJ2-2|14|NA
TGCAGCGAGGGACTAGCGGGGGGGGCCGGGGAGCTGTTTTTT
CSEGLAGGAGELFF
>TRBD1|TRBV5-1|TRBJ1-6|15|NA
TGCGCCAGCAGCCTCAGCCGGGACAGGGTTTCACCCCTCCACTTT
CASSLSRDRVSPLHF
>TRBD1|TRBV18|TRBJ1-6|14|NA
TGTGCCAGCTCACCGGACAGGGGTAATTCACCCCTCCACTTT
CASSPDRGNSPLHF
>NA|TRBV25-1|TRBJ1-1|14|few
TGTGCCAGCAGTGCAGTAGGAGTTAACACTGAAGCTTTCTTT
CASSAVGVNTEAFF